This T cell receptor (beta chain) was recovered during a study of blood T cell repertoires in COVID-19. Germline values: CDR1 SGHVS, CDR2 FNYEAQ. V trimming: 3 bases; J trimming: 4 bases; junction bases outside the gene matches: 6. This CDR3 comprises 15 residues. Method: immunoSEQ multiplex PCR; TCRdb's copy keeps in-frame clones and lacks some. The sample gives over 200,000 clones, about 83% of which show up once; approximately 6.5% is in the top ten. This clone showed up just a few times. Sequenced material: PBMCs or T cells enriched from blood (not recorded which). The chain couples TRBV7-6 to TRBJ2-5; 9 bases are shared with TRBD1. The receptor was isolated from a middle-aged woman who had recovered from COVID-19. The CDR3 protein is CASSLNRGRTETQYF. The CDR3 region has the DNA TGTGCCAGCAGCTTGAACAGGGGGCGCACAGAGACCCAGTACTTC.